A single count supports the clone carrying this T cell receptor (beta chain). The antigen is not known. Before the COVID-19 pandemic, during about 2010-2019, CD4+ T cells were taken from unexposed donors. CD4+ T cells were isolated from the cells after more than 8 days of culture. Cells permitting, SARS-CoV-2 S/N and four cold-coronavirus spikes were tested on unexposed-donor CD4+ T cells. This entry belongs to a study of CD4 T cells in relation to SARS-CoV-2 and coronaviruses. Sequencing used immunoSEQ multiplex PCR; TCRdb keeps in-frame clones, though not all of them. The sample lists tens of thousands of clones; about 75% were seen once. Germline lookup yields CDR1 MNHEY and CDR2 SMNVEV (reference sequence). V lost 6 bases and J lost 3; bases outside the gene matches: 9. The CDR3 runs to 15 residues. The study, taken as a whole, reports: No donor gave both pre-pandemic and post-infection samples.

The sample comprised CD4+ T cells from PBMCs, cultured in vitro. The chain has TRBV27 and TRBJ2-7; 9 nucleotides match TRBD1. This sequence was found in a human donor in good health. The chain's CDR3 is CASRALPGQGYEQYF. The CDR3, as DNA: TGTGCCAGCAGGGCCCTTCCGGGACAGGGCTACGAGCAGTACTTC.